This TCR beta chain originates from a study of blood T cell repertoires in COVID-19. Study overall: In each case, the material was cDNA or gDNA derived from T cells, B-cell-depleted T cells, or PBMCs.

Germline V gives CDR1 LGHNA, CDR2 YNFKEQ. The V and J ends lost 4 bases and 7 bases, in that order; junction bases with no gene match: 18. This CDR3 has 18 residues. This clone was detected a few times. Participants reported their clinical history, and cohort assignment relied on those reports. Authors' analysis steps: Estimates of nucleated cell counts were drawn from the amplification of reference gene primers. Assay: immunoSEQ multiplex PCR; the TCRdb copy retains only in-frame clones and omits some. V and J calls plus clone size are reproduced from that table; the DNA served to infer D and trimming. The sample contains a few hundred thousand clones, roughly 87% of which appear only once.

The source is a woman aged 50 to 60 who had recovered from COVID-19. The chain links TRBV4-2 to TRBJ2-2; TRBD2 matches 7 bases. The sample consisted of PBMCs or T cells enriched from blood (not recorded which). CDR3 sequence reads: CASSPTGEGIGSFGELFF. The CDR3 DNA reads as TGTGCCAGCAGCCCCACCGGGGAGGGAATCGGGTCATTCGGGGAGCTGTTTTTT.